This TCR beta chain was identified during a study of T cell repertoires in cytomegalovirus infection. Note on this clonotype: Its target is unknown.

TCRdb called the reads again in MiXCR, with one record for every CDR3 protein. This table has 750,000 to 950,000 distinct CDR3 sequences, 29% appearing once. The CDR3 loop spans 15 amino acids. The V gene's germline CDR1 is LNHNV and CDR2 YYDKDF (reference sequence). The germline V and J ends were trimmed by 1 base and 3 bases, with 10 bases remaining between them. The sample consisted of cultured CD8+ T cells from PBMCs, taken from culture after CMV antigen stimulation. The clonotype originates from a human donor in good health (CMV status not recorded). Some clones in this sample may be carry-over from other donors' samples. The V and J genes are TRBV15 and TRBJ1-5; D not certain. The CDR3 DNA sequence: TGTGCCACCAGCAGAGGTCACAAGTCCAATCAGCCCCAGCATTTT. It translates to CATSRGHKSNQPQHF.